The text below deals with one T cell receptor beta chain. The antigen is unknown. An end of the junction differs from the germline gene, which may be a read error. The CDR3 length is 15 residues. Per germline, CDR1 ENHRY and CDR2 SYGVKD. The data belong to a study of cytomegalovirus exposure and HLA in healthy donors. PCR used 60 Vbeta primers and 13 Jbeta primers. Libraries were prepared by immunoSEQ multiplex PCR; TCRdb keeps only in-frame clonotypes and omits some of them. The sample contains 100,000 or so clones, over 70% of which appear only once. Study conclusions and caveats: Later analysis indicated greater clonal expansion among HLA-associated TCR beta chains than among equally common other chains. The study labeled 164 TCR beta chains cytomegalovirus-associated. An analysis done earlier found most TCR beta V segments productive about 87% or about 30% of the time. Roughly uniform depth of sequencing across donors was assumed in presence/absence analyses.

Sequencing input: PBMCs. The gene calls are TRBV10-3 and TRBJ2-1, with 7 bases lining up with TRBD1. This TCR was sampled from a man aged 30 to 45 in good health and CMV-seronegative. CDR3 protein: CAILVGTGDGNEQLF. CDR3 sequence (DNA): TGTGCCATCCTAGTGGGCACAGGGGATGGAAATGAGCAGCTCTTC.